This record concerns one TCR beta chain sequence. This clone appeared once. Its antigen is not yet known. No much larger clonotype is one base removed from it; base qualities were not supplied. The protocol used for the library was the immunoSEQ multiplex PCR assay. The multiplex PCR relied on a mix of 60 forward primers for TCR Vbeta segments and 13 reverse primers for TCR Jbeta segments. Amplification of the CDR3 region of rearranged TCR beta genes was performed with a multiplex PCR assay on genomic DNA. The Illumina HiSeq System was used to sequence the amplified TCR beta libraries as 87-base-pair reads. Per the authors' processing: In a later analysis, approximately 74 million unique TCR beta chains were counted across the approximately 640 repertoires, and approximately 11 million of these chains were shared by at least two donors. Raw reads were error-corrected and collapsed into unique sequences by a nearest-neighbor algorithm in which closely related sequences were merged to remove PCR and sequencing errors. V, D and J gene segments were assigned by aligning CDR3 sequences to IMGT reference sequences. Each retained sequence needed at least a six-nucleotide match to both a V gene segment and a J gene segment. A rearrangement counted as productive if the CDR3 had no stop codons and remained in frame with V and J, and every other rearrangement counted as non-productive. CDR3 was defined according to IMGT convention as the region running from the second conserved V-encoded cysteine to the conserved J-encoded phenylalanine. The earlier analysis of approximately 500 of the donors excluded sequences that lacked an unambiguous match to a single V gene segment. An earlier analysis of 587 of the donors classified V segments as functional when productive rearrangements were above 56.7% and as segregating when the standard deviation between donors was above 5%. To diagnose cytomegalovirus status from the catalog of TCR beta chain sequences, a statistical classification framework was built. A later analysis assigned V and J genes by comparing TCR nucleotide sequences with IMGT/GENE-DB human TR gene sequences. Using the TCRdist pipeline, a later analysis assigned CDR3 sequences along with most-parsimonious VDJ recombination scenarios. In a later analysis, each TCR beta chain was defined by its CDR3 amino acid sequence together with its V-gene family, and reads lacking a unique V-gene family were excluded. To address suspected cross-contamination and a sequencing artifact, a later analysis removed 592 highly shared, low-generation-probability nucleotide sequences. In a later analysis, a clonal expansion index for each public chain was calculated from normalized within-repertoire ranks of inferred template counts. Generation probabilities in a later analysis came from a VDJ recombination model fitted to out-of-frame rearrangements, and those results were checked against IGoR. In a later analysis, TCR-TCR, TCR-HLA and TCR-CMV co-occurrence was scored with hypergeometric tests, and a repertoire-size bias correction was applied to TCR pairs. A later analysis estimated false discovery rates by permuting HLA or CMV assignments 20 times. In a later analysis, co-occurring TCRs were grouped with DBSCAN, and TCRdist sequence similarity was added when clustering was performed within HLA-allele-positive subsets. Co-occurrence clustering excluded repertoires with fewer than 30,000 or more than 120,000 public chains, plus five with anomalous nucleotide sharing. This immuneACCESS table, as held by TCRdb, lists in-frame sequences with V and J called but not all clones. Of the missing ones, under half trace to an unresolved V gene in checked studies; the others have no known cause. V and J calls and clone size come straight from that table; D and trimming were deduced from the DNA. This sample holds some 130,000 clones; 76% were observed only once. The ten largest clones add up to around 3% of the sample.

This sample is drawn from a study of cytomegalovirus exposure and HLA in healthy donors (dated by TCRdb to the late 2010s). In the study overall: In an earlier analysis of roughly 590 of the donors, approximately 260 Gb of sequence data and about 110 million unique TCR beta sequences from about 179 million T cells were reported. An early release that covered roughly 600 HLA-typed donors contained around 300 gigabases of sequencing data and approximately 85 million unique TCR sequences. Every discovery cohort repertoire had been produced on one sequencing platform. Of the roughly 400 genotyped donors, about 84% fell in the genetic ancestry cluster associated with self-reported Caucasian donors. In a later genetic analysis, genome-wide SNP genotypes for about 65% of the roughly 670 donors were used, and that subset was treated as a discovery cohort. Among a few hundred genotyped donors of the cohort, an average of approximately 240,000 unique TCR beta nucleotide sequences were sequenced per donor, roughly 18% of them non-productive. In addition to the first cohort of about 650 subjects, a separate validation cohort of 120 different subjects was used. The study used immunosequencing to profile the T cell repertoires of approximately 690 subjects and linked those repertoires to cytomegalovirus serostatus. An earlier analysis of more than 450 of the donors used high-throughput TCR beta sequencing to judge whether each TCR beta V gene segment behaved as functional or pseudogenic. Donor age, sex, ethnicity and CMV serostatus were compiled together with the repertoire data. Typing coverage varied by locus: roughly 620-640 donors for A, B, C, DRB1 and DQB1; more than 500 for DQA1; around 570 for DPA1; around 490 for DPB1. Four or five DR-DQ haplotypes were handled as single units for association and clustering, since linkage in the cohort was strong. In a later analysis, previously published TCR beta repertoires from several hundred donors were re-analyzed and high-resolution HLA genotyping was added so that TCR occurrence patterns could be studied. HLA typing covered class I and class II loci at four-digit resolution. The study combined high-throughput TCR immunosequencing, statistical association of individual TCRs with disease status, and machine learning to predict cytomegalovirus infection status. In the later analysis, no new phenotypic data were used to find candidate immune exposures; instead, reliance was placed on TCR beta sequences and their occurrence across donors. The study aimed to test whether cataloging public T cell receptors could reveal signatures of past pathogen exposure. On the study overall, not on this receptor specifically: The cohort was sequenced for TCR beta chains only, and without alpha or paired-chain data the features that could be detected were limited. For the cohort, immune exposure information was limited to CMV serostatus. Because the 87-base-pair reads could not distinguish some IMGT-functional V segments, including TRBV6-2 and TRBV6-3, those segments were excluded. Some 15 rarely observed V segments, including chromosome 9 orphons, were excluded from the earlier analysis of some 590 of the donors because counts were too low. A total of 164 TCR beta chains were listed by the study as associated with cytomegalovirus. The classifier was reported to diagnose cytomegalovirus status with high specificity and sensitivity in both the original cohort and the validation cohort. Strong co-occurrence of HLA alleles, especially DR and DQ, made assigning TCR associations to individual alleles difficult. A later analysis reported that several top co-occurrence clusters appeared linked to parvovirus B19, influenza, CMV and Epstein-Barr virus. Roughly uniform sequencing depth across donors was assumed in presence/absence analyses, although this assumption may not hold. In a later genetic analysis, fewer N-insertions in productive TCRs were reported among donors in an Asian-associated ancestry cluster than the approximately 710-donor mean. A later genetic analysis associated a missense DCLRE1C variant with V-gene and J-gene trimming of TCR beta chains, and an independent cohort replicated the association. According to the authors, the approach could potentially be generalized to other disease states and immunological phenotypes. Broadly in line with IMGT annotations, most TCR beta V segments showed up in productive rearrangements about 90% or about 30% of the time in an earlier analysis of 450 to 600 of the donors. A group of highly shared sequence variants was considered likely to be a technical artifact of the sequencing pipeline. In a later analysis, HLA-associated TCR beta chains were found to be more clonally expanded and to have lower generation probabilities than equally common non-associated chains. Because some donors lacked HLA typing at each locus, the association tests relied only on the typed subset. Most TCR sequences were seen in very few donors, while some public TCRs were found in many individuals. A further reported finding was that TCR beta sequences accurately predicted the HLA-A and HLA-B alleles for most subjects in the first cohort. In vitro tests confirmed that three of the cytomegalovirus-associated TCR beta chains recognize cytomegalovirus antigens. According to a later analysis, most CMV-associated TCR beta chains appeared to be HLA-restricted, and the HLA associations seemed to be driven largely by CMV exposure. Specific HLA alleles were associated with over 15,000 TCR beta sequences at a false discovery rate of 0.05 in a later analysis. A later analysis found that TCR association rates varied across HLA loci, with DRB1 alleles showing the most associated TCRs and HLA-C alleles the fewest. Correlated functional status among segregating V segments might reflect linkage disequilibrium, but an unknown experimental factor could not be ruled out.

CDR1 and CDR2 are read off the germline V gene as LGHNT and FRNRAP. Trimming takes 10 bases from V and 8 bases from J, and the germline ends sit 25 bases apart. The CDR3 runs 15 amino acids, cysteine and phenylalanine included. Of the read, only the CDR3 DNA is kept; its 45 bases are in frame from base 1. The cohort was made up of approximately 670 healthy bone marrow donors. At the time of sampling, all cohort members were nominally healthy, though unrecorded immune exposures were likely present. The donor tested CMV seronegative, placing the donor among the 350 or so seronegative members of the cohort. Every donor gave a peripheral blood sample, and the peripheral blood mononuclear cells from that sample were used for TCR beta sequencing. Genomic DNA extraction from the blood cell samples was performed with the Qiagen DNeasy Blood Extraction Kit.

The TCR comes from a man aged 40-49 years in good health and CMV-seronegative. The chain couples TRBV12-5 to TRBJ2-3; the best D guess is TRBD2, with 6 bases matching. Sequencing was carried out using PBMCs. The CDR3 loop reads CATGTGTPVGRTQYF. The DNA reads as follows: TGTGCTACCGGGACCGGGACTCCAGTTGGGCGTACGCAGTATTTT.